The sequence of this T cell receptor (beta chain) was determined in a study of blood T cell repertoires in COVID-19. About the study: COVID-19 samples, acute and convalescent, were from the United States, Italy and Spain. T cells, B-cell-depleted T cells, or PBMCs provided the cDNA or gDNA that served as material.

Study processing details: Estimation of nucleated cell counts was performed using reference gene primer amplification. Data came from immunoSEQ multiplex PCR; TCRdb stores just in-frame clones and leaves some out. V, J and clone size were drawn from that table, and D and trimming were deduced from the DNA. The sample records approximately 73,000 clones, around 86% being singletons. Per the germline V gene, CDR1 is MDHEN and CDR2 is SYDVKM. There are 11 residues in the CDR3. Between the trimmed V and J ends, which lost 1 base and 11 bases, there was a span of 6 bases. This clonotype originated in a woman aged 60 to 75 with acute or convalescent COVID-19. Sequencing input: peripheral blood. The rearrangement joins TRBV28 to TRBJ1-5; D not certain. For the CDR3, the DNA is TGTGCCAGCAGTTTATTCGGGGCCCAGCATTTT. Amino acids: CASSLFGAQHF. Based on the CDR3 plus reference TRBV28 and TRBJ1-5, the full variable domain is DVKVTQSSRYLVKRTGEKVFLECVQDMDHENMFWYRQDPGLGLRLIYFSYDVKMKEKGDIPEGYSVSREKKERFSLILESASTNQTSMYLCASSLFGAQHFGDGTRLSIL.